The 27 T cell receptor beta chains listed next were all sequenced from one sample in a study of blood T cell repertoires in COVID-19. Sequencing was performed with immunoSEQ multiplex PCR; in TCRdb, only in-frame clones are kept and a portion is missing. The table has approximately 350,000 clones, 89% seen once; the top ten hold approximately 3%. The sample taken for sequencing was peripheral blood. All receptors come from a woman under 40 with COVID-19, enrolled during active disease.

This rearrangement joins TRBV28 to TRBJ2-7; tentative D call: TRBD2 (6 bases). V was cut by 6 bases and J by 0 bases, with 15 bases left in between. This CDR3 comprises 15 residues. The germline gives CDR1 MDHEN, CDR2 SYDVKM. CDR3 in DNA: TGTGCCAGCAGGCATAGACGGGGAGGCTCCTACGAGCAGTACTTC. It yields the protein CASRHRRGGSYEQYF.

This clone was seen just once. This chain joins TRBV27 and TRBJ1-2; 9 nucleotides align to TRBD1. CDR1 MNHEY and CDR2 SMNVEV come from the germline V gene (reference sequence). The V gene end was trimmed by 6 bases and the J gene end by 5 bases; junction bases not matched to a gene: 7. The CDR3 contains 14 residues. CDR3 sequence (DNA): TGTGCCAGCAGGCCCGGGACAGGGCCTTATGGCTACACCTTC. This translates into CASRPGTGPYGYTF.

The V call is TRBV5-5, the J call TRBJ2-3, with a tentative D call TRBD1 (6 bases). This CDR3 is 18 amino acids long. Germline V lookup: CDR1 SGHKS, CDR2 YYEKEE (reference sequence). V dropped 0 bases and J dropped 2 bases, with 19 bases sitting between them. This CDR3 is CASSLDPRGYPITDTQYF. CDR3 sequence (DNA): TGTGCCAGCAGCTTGGACCCCAGGGGATATCCTATCACAGATACGCAGTATTTT.

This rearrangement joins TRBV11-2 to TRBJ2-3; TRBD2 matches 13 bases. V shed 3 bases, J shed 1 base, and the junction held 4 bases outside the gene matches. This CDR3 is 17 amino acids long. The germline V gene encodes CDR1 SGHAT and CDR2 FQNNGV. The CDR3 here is CASSLGLAGLGTDTQYF. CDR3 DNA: TGTGCCAGCAGCTTGGGACTAGCGGGACTCGGCACAGATACGCAGTATTTT.

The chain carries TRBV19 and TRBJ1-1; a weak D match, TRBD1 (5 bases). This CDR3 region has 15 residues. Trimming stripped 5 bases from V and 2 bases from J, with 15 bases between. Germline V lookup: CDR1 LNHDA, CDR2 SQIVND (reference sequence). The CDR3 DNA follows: TGTGCCAGTAGTTCACATTTGACAGCAAACACTGAAGCTTTCTTT. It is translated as CASSSHLTANTEAFF.

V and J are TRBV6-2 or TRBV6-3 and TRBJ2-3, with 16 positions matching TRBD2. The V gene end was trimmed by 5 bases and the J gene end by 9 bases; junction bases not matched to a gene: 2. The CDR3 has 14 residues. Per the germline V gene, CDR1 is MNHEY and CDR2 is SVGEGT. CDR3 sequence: CASSPGLAGGTQYF. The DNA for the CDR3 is TGTGCCAGCAGTCCGGGACTAGCGGGGGGGACGCAGTATTTT.

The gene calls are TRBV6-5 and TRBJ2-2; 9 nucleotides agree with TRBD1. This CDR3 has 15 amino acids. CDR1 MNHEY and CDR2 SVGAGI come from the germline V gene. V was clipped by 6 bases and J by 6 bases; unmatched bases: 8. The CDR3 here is CASRADRGFSGELFF. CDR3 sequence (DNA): TGTGCCAGCAGGGCGGACAGGGGATTCTCCGGGGAGCTGTTTTTT.

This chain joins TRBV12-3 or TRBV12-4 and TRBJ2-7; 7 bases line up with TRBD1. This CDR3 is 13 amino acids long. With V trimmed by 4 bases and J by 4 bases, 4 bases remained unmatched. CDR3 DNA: TGTGCCAGCAGTTGGGGACAGACATACGAGCAGTACTTC. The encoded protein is CASSWGQTYEQYF.

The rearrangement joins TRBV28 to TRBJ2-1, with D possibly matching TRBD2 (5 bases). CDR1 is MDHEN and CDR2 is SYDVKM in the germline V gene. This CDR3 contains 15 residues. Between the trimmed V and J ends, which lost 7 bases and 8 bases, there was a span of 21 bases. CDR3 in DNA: TGTGCCAGCACCCACATAGCGAGTGGTAACGATGAGCAGTTCTTC. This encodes CASTHIASGNDEQFF.

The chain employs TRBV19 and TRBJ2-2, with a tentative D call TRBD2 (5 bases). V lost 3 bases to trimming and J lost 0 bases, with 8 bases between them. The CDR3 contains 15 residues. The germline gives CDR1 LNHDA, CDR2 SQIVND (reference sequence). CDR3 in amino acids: CASSIPAANTGELFF. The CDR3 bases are TGTGCCAGTAGTATCCCAGCGGCGAACACCGGGGAGCTGTTTTTT.

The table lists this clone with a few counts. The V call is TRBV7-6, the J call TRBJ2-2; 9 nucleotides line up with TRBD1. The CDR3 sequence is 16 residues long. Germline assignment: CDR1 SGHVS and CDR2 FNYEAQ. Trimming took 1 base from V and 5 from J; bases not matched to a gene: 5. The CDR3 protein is CASSLVGTGRTGELFF. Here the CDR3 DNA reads TGTGCCAGCAGCTTAGTAGGGACAGGGAGAACCGGGGAGCTGTTTTTT.

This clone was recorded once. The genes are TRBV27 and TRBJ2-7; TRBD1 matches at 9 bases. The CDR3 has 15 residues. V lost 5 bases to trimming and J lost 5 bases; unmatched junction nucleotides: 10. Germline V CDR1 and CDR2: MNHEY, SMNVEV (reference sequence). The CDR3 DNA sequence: TGTGCCAGCAGTGTCTCCGGGACAGGGAAGGACGAGCAGTACGTC. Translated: CASSVSGTGKDEQYV.

For the CDR3, the DNA is TGTGCCAGCAGCTCGGGCGCAGGGGGAGGCTACACCTTC. It yields the protein CASSSGAGGGYTF. The chain is built from TRBV28 and TRBJ1-2, with 7 bases that match TRBD1. The CDR3 extends over 13 amino acids. The germline V gene has CDR1 MDHEN and CDR2 SYDVKM. V dropped 6 bases and J dropped 8; count of bases not matched to a gene: 9.

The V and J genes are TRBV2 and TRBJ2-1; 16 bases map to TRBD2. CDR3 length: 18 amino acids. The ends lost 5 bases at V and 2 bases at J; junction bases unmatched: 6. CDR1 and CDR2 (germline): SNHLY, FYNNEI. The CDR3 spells CASSPGLAGGLTYNEQFF. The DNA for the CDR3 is TGTGCCAGCAGTCCGGGACTAGCGGGGGGGCTAACCTACAATGAGCAGTTCTTC.

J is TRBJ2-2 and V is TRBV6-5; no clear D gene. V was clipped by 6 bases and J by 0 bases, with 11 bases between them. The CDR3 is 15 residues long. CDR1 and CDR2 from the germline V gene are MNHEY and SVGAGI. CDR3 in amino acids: CASRSRVSNTGELFF. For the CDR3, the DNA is TGTGCCAGCAGATCAAGAGTATCGAACACCGGGGAGCTGTTTTTT.

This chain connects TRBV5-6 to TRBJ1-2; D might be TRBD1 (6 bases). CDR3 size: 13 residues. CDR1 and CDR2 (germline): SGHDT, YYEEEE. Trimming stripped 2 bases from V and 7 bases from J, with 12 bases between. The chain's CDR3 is CASSFPGGGGYTF. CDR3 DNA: TGTGCCAGCAGCTTCCCGGGGGGCGGTGGCTACACCTTC.

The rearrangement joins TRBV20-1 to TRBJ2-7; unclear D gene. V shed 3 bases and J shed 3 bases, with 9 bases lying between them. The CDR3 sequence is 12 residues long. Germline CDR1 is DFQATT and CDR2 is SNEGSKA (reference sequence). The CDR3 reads CSASWQNYEQYF. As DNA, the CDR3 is TGCAGTGCTAGTTGGCAGAACTACGAGCAGTACTTC.

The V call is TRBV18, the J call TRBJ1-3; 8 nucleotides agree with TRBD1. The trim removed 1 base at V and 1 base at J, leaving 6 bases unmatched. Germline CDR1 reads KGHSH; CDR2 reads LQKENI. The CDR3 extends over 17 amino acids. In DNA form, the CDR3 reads TGTGCCAGCTCACCACGAGACAGGGGACATTCTGGAAACACCATATATTTT. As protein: CASSPRDRGHSGNTIYF.

This chain's CDR3 is CASSQGRGSGGALGIQYF. The CDR3, as DNA: TGTGCCAGCAGCCAGGGAAGAGGTAGCGGGGGGGCCTTGGGCATTCAGTACTTC. The J gene is TRBJ2-4, the V gene TRBV3-1 (or the pseudogene TRBV3-2); 11 nucleotides align to TRBD2. CDR1 and CDR2 (germline): LGHDT, YNNKEL (reference sequence). The CDR3 has 18 amino acids. The V segment lost 3 bases and the J segment 9 bases; nucleotides outside the gene matches: 16.

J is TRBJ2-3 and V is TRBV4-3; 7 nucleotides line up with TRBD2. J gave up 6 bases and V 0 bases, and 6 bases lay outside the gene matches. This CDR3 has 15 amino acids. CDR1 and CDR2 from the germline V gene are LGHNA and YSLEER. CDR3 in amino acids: CASSQEWEGPDTQYF. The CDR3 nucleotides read TGCGCCAGCAGCCAAGAGTGGGAGGGCCCGGATACGCAGTATTTT.

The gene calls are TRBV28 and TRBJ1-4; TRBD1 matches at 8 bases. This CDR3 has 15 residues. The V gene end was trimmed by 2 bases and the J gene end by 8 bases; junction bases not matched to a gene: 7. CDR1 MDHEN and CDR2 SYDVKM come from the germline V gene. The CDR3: CASSLVLGTGEKLFF. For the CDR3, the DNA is TGTGCCAGCAGTTTAGTACTCGGGACAGGCGAAAAACTGTTTTTT.

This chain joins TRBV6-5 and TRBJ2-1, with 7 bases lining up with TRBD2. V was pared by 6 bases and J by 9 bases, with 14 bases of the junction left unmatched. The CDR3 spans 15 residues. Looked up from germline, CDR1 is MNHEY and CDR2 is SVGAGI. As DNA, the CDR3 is TGTGCCAGCAGCTGGGGACTACCCGCGAATAGTGAGCAGTTCTTC. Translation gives CASSWGLPANSEQFF.

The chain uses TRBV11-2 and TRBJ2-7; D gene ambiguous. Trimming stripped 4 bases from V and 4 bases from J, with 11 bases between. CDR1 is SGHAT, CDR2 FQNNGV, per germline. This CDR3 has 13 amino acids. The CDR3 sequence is CASSSVNSYEQYV. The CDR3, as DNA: TGTGCCAGCAGCTCCGTAAACAGTTACGAGCAGTACGTC.

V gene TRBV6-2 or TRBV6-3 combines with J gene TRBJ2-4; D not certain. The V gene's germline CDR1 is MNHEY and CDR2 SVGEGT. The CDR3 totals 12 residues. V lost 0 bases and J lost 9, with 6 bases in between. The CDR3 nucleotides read TGTGCCAGCAGTTACTCGAGAGCCATTCAGTACTTC. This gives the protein CASSYSRAIQYF.

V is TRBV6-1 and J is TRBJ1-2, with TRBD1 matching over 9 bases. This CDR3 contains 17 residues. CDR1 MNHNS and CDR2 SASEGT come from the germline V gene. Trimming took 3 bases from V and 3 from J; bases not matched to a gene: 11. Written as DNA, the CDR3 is TGTGCCAGCAGTGATATCAGCTGGACAGGGGTTGACTATGGCTACACCTTC. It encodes CASSDISWTGVDYGYTF.

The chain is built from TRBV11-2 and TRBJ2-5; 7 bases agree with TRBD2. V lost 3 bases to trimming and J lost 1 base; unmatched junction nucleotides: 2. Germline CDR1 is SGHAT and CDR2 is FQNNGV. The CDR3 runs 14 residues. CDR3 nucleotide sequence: TGTGCCAGCAGCTTCCGGACTAGCCAAGAGACCCAGTACTTC. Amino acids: CASSFRTSQETQYF.

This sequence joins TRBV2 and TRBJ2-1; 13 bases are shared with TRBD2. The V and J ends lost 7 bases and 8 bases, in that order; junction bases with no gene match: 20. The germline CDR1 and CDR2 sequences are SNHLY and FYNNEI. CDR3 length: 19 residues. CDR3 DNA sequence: TGTGCCAGCAATAGACTAGCGGGAGGCCGAGAGTTTCCTGGAGATGAGCAGTTCTTC. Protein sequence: CASNRLAGGREFPGDEQFF.